This T cell receptor beta chain was sequenced for a study of CD8 T cells in Susac syndrome. Germline V gives CDR1 MNHNY, CDR2 SVGAGI (reference sequence). The CDR3 contains 16 residues. The junction had 12 bases not matched to a gene; V was cut back by 6 bases and J by 3 bases. After extraction with the RNeasy kit, roughly 0.45 to 1 ug of the RNA was reverse transcribed using random hexamers. TCRdb analysed the immunoSEQ multiplex PCR reads with MiXCR anew, one entry per CDR3 protein. The sample gives about 150,000 distinct CDR3 sequences, approximately 95% of which show up once; 0.15% to 0.2% is in the top ten.

The sequenced material came from CD4+ T cells from PBMCs. This receptor was identified in a human donor with Susac syndrome. This chain uses TRBV6-6 with TRBJ1-1; 8 bases fit TRBD1. The CDR3 is CASRSPGGRADTEAFF. The CDR3 bases are TGTGCCAGCAGATCTCCAGGGGGCAGGGCGGACACTGAAGCTTTCTTT.